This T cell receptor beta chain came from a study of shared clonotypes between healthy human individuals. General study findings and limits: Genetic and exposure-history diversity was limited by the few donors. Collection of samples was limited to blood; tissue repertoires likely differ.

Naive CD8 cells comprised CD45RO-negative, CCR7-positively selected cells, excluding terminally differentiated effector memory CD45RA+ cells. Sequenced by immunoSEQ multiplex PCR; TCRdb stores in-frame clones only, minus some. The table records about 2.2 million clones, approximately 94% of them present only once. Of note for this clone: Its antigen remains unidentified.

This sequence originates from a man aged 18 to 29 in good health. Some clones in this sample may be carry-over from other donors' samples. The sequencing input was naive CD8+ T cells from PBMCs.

CDR3 nucleotide sequence: TGTGCCAGCAGTTACTCATCAACCGGGGAGCTGTTTTTT. Protein product: CASSYSSTGELFF. The chain has TRBV6-6 and TRBJ2-2; D is unresolved. V gave up 0 bases and J gave up 5 bases, with 4 bases separating them. The CDR3 is 13 residues long. CDR1 is MNHNY, CDR2 SVGAGI, per germline (reference sequence).